This T cell receptor beta chain was recorded in a study of cytomegalovirus exposure and HLA in healthy donors (dated by TCRdb to about 2017). Study-wide context: According to an earlier analysis of 550 to 700 of the donors, roughly 180 million T cells yielded 90 million to 130 million unique TCR beta sequences and roughly 280 Gb of sequence data. All discovery cohort repertoires had been generated on a single sequencing platform. The number of typed donors differed by locus: 629-630 for A, B, C, DRB1 and DQB1; about 520 for DQA1; 606 for DPA1; and around 470 for DPB1. HLA typing included class I and class II loci at four-digit resolution. The study profiled the T cell repertoires of more than 500 subjects by immunosequencing and related them to cytomegalovirus serostatus. Of the 300 to 450 genotyped donors, approximately 83% fell in the genetic ancestry cluster associated with self-reported Caucasian donors. On average, roughly 250,000 unique TCR beta nucleotide sequences were sequenced per donor among a few hundred genotyped donors of the cohort, with roughly 20% of those sequences being non-productive. To predict cytomegalovirus infection status, the study brought together high-throughput TCR immunosequencing, statistical association of individual TCRs with disease status, and machine learning. About 300 gigabases of sequencing data and 78 million or so unique TCR sequences were included in an early release covering 500 to 750 HLA-typed donors. Genome-wide SNP genotypes for about 60% of the roughly 670 donors were used in a later genetic analysis, which treated that subset as a discovery cohort. Rather than drawing on any new phenotypic data, the later analysis identified candidate immune exposures from TCR beta sequences and the way those sequences occurred across donors. The study aimed to test whether cataloging public T cell receptors could reveal signatures of past pathogen exposure. Five DR-DQ haplotypes were treated as single units for association and clustering because of strong linkage in the cohort. In a later analysis, previously published TCR beta repertoires from 666 donors were re-analyzed and high-resolution HLA genotyping was added so that TCR occurrence patterns could be studied. Besides the first cohort of approximately 710 subjects, a separate validation cohort made up of around 120 different subjects was used. Donor age, sex, ethnicity and CMV serostatus were compiled together with the repertoire data. An earlier analysis of about 620 of the donors applied high-throughput TCR beta sequencing to assess whether each TCR beta V gene segment acted as functional or pseudogenic.

Results the study describes overall, beyond this receptor: Because the 87-base-pair reads could not distinguish some IMGT-functional V segments, including TRBV6-2 and TRBV6-3, those segments were excluded. Because HLA typing was missing for some donors at each locus, association tests included only the typed subset. A further reported finding was that TCR beta sequences accurately predicted the HLA-A and HLA-B alleles for most subjects in the first cohort. In both the original and validation cohorts, the classifier was reported to diagnose cytomegalovirus status with high specificity and sensitivity. In the study, around 150 TCR beta chains were listed as associated with cytomegalovirus. Because counts were too low, seventeen rarely observed V segments, including chromosome 9 orphons, were excluded from the earlier analysis of 587 of the donors. Several of the top co-occurrence clusters appeared to be linked to parvovirus B19, influenza, CMV and Epstein-Barr virus, according to a later analysis. A later analysis found that most CMV-associated TCR beta chains appeared HLA-restricted, with HLA associations seemingly driven largely by CMV exposure. A cluster of highly shared sequence variants was judged likely to be a technical artifact of the sequencing pipeline. In a later analysis, TCR association rates were found to vary across HLA loci, with the most associated TCRs seen for DRB1 alleles and the fewest for HLA-C alleles. V-gene and J-gene trimming of TCR beta chains was associated with a missense DCLRE1C variant in a later genetic analysis, and the association was replicated in an independent cohort. In a later genetic analysis, fewer N-insertions in productive TCRs were reported among donors in an Asian-associated ancestry cluster than the 666-donor mean. Sequencing depth was assumed to be roughly uniform across donors in the presence/absence analyses, though that assumption may not hold. A few of the identified cytomegalovirus-associated TCR beta chains were confirmed in vitro to be specific for cytomegalovirus antigens. Correlated functional status among segregating V segments might be attributable to linkage disequilibrium, but an unknown experimental factor could not be ruled out. The authors suggested that the approach could potentially be extended to other disease states and immunological phenotypes. CMV serostatus was the only immune exposure information available for the cohort. In an earlier analysis of a few hundred of the donors, most TCR beta V segments were observed in productive rearrangements about 87% or about 30% of the time, broadly matching IMGT annotations. Strong co-occurrence of HLA alleles, especially DR and DQ, made assigning TCR associations to individual alleles difficult. In a later analysis, HLA-associated TCR beta chains were found to be more clonally expanded and to have lower generation probabilities than equally common non-associated chains. At a false discovery rate of 0.05, a later analysis linked 16,000 or so TCR beta sequences to specific HLA alleles. In this cohort, only TCR beta chains were sequenced, and detectable features were limited by the absence of alpha or paired-chain data. Most TCR sequences were seen in very few donors, while some public TCRs were found in many individuals.

The library was produced with the immunoSEQ multiplex PCR assay. For the multiplex PCR, a mixture combining 60 forward primers for TCR Vbeta segments and 13 reverse primers for TCR Jbeta segments was used. The CDR3 region of rearranged TCR beta genes was amplified from genomic DNA by a multiplex PCR assay. Amplified TCR beta libraries were sequenced as 87-base-pair reads on the Illumina HiSeq System. The paper's processing steps were these. A later analysis counted 75 million to 100 million unique TCR beta chains across the 550 to 750 repertoires, and 9.5 million to 11 million of these chains were shared by at least two donors. Raw reads were error-corrected and collapsed into unique sequences by a nearest-neighbor algorithm in which closely related sequences were merged to remove PCR and sequencing errors. Alignment of CDR3 sequences to IMGT reference sequences was used to assign V, D and J gene segments. For a sequence to be retained, a match of at least six nucleotides to both a V gene segment and a J gene segment was required. Rearrangements were classified as productive when the CDR3 lacked stop codons and remained in frame with V and J, and all other rearrangements were classified as non-productive. Following IMGT convention, CDR3 was defined as the stretch from the second conserved V-encoded cysteine to the conserved J-encoded phenylalanine. The earlier analysis of fewer than 750 of the donors excluded sequences that lacked an unambiguous match to a single V gene segment. An earlier analysis of almost 600 of the donors classified V segments as functional when productive rearrangements were above 56.7% and as segregating when the standard deviation between donors was above 5%. A statistical classification framework was developed to diagnose cytomegalovirus status using the catalog of TCR beta chain sequences. In a later analysis, TCR nucleotide sequences were compared against IMGT/GENE-DB human TR gene sequences so that V and J genes could be assigned. In a later analysis, CDR3 sequences and most-parsimonious VDJ recombination scenarios were assigned using the TCRdist pipeline. In a later analysis, each TCR beta chain was defined by its CDR3 amino acid sequence together with its V-gene family, and reads lacking a unique V-gene family were excluded. A later analysis removed 550 to 650 highly shared, low-generation-probability nucleotide sequences to deal with suspected cross-contamination and a sequencing artifact. In a later analysis, a clonal expansion index was calculated for each public chain from normalized within-repertoire ranks of inferred template counts. A later analysis computed generation probabilities with a VDJ recombination model fitted to out-of-frame rearrangements, and checked the results against IGoR. In a later analysis, hypergeometric tests were used to score TCR-TCR, TCR-HLA and TCR-CMV co-occurrence, with a repertoire-size bias correction applied to TCR pairs. A later analysis estimated false discovery rates by permuting HLA or CMV assignments 20 times. A later analysis grouped co-occurring TCRs with DBSCAN, adding TCRdist sequence similarity when clustering within HLA-allele-positive subsets. Repertoires with fewer than 30,000 or more than 120,000 public chains were left out of co-occurrence clustering, as were five repertoires with anomalous nucleotide sharing. The table comes from immuneACCESS by way of TCRdb, which keeps in-frame sequences with V and J called. Part of the clones is missing from these tables; in studies checked, under half for an unresolved V gene and the rest for unknown reasons. V, J and clone size are taken as reported in that table, and D and trimming were inferred from the DNA itself. The sample table holds around 190,000 clones, of which less than 80% were seen once. The ten largest account for 0.69% of the sample.

Counted from cysteine to phenylalanine, this CDR3 has 16 amino acids. CDR3 DNA is the only sequence kept; it has 48 bases, read in frame from the first base. V is cut by 0 bases and J by 9 bases, and the space between the germline ends is 16 bases. The germline V gene supplies CDR1 SGHRS and CDR2 YFSETQ. In total, 666 healthy bone marrow donors made up the cohort. At the time of sampling, all cohort members were nominally healthy, though unrecorded immune exposures were likely present. The donor was CMV seronegative and belonged to the group of around 400 seronegative cohort members. A peripheral blood sample was collected from each donor, and TCR beta sequencing was performed on peripheral blood mononuclear cells. The Qiagen DNeasy Blood Extraction Kit was used to extract genomic DNA from the blood cell samples. This clone was seen a handful of times. The antigen this receptor binds is unknown. Base qualities are not at hand, and no much larger clone is one base apart.

The receptor chain draws on TRBV5-1 and TRBJ1-6, with the D segment identity uncertain. This receptor was identified in a woman aged 40 to 55 in good health and CMV-seronegative. Sequenced: PBMCs. The CDR3 region reads CASSLGTGGGSSPLHF. The nucleotide sequence is TGCGCCAGCAGCTTGGGGACGGGAGGAGGGAGTTCACCCCTCCACTTT.